This TCR beta chain is drawn from a study of T cells in women clearing cervical HPV infection. Across the whole study: For cases, blood was sampled a median about 140 days after lesion detection, interquartile range roughly 80 to 230 days. Overall study results and limits: Controls had more TRBV6-7 (about 0.15%) than cases (approximately 0.11%).

The V and J ends lost 0 bases and 6 bases respectively, with 7 bases between them. The CDR3 consists of 13 residues. Germline assignment: CDR1 WSHSY and CDR2 SAAADI. Data came from immunoSEQ multiplex PCR; TCRdb stores just in-frame clones and leaves some out. In all, the sample yields roughly 35,000 clones. HPV was found by MY09/MY11 PCR and dot-blot genotyping. To note about this clone: The antigen remains undetermined. The CDR3 end is not reached by the read, which stops 3 residues before it; the germline J gene fills it in.

The TCR sequence derives from a woman aged 18 to 75 with a cervical HPV16 infection that either progressed to CIN3+ or cleared (not recorded which). The genes are TRBV10-2 and TRBJ2-3; D is possibly TRBD2 (5 bases). The sample was blood buffy coat. Here the CDR3 reads CASSESERDTQYF. The covered CDR3 bases are TGCGCCAGCAGTGAGTCGGAGCGGGATACG.